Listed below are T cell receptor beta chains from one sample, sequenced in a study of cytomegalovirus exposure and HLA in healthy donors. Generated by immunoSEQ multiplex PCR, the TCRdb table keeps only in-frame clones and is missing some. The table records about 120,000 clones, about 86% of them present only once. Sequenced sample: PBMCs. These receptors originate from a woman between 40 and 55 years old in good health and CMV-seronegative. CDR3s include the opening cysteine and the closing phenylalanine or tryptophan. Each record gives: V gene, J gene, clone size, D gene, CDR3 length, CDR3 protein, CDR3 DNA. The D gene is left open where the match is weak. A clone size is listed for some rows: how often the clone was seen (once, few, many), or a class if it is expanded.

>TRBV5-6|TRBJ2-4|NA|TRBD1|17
CASSYHRGQVAKNIQYF
TGTGCCAGCAGCTACCACAGGGGGCAGGTAGCCAAAAACATTCAGTACTTC
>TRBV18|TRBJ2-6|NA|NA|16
CASSPTGFSGANVLTF
TGTGCCAGCTCACCGACGGGGTTCTCTGGGGCCAACGTCCTGACTTTC
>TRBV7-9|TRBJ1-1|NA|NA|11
CASSLRWKAFF
TGTGCCAGCAGCCTGAGGTGGAAAGCTTTCTTT
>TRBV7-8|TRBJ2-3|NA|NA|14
CASSLDQGPDTQYF
TGTGCCAGCAGCTTAGATCAGGGCCCAGATACGCAGTATTTT
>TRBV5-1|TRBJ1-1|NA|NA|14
CASSLADRDTEAFF
TGCGCCAGCAGCTTGGCAGACAGAGACACTGAAGCTTTCTTT
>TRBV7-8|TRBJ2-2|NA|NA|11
CASSPVGELFF
TGTGCCAGCAGCCCTGTAGGGGAGCTGTTTTTT
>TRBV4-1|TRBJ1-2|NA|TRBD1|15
CASSQAPGTGNGYTF
TGCGCCAGCAGCCAAGCCCCCGGGACAGGGAATGGCTACACCTTC
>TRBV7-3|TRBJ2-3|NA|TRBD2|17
CASSLATSGGPQGTQYF
TGTGCCAGCAGCTTGGCGACTAGCGGGGGACCTCAGGGTACGCAGTATTTT
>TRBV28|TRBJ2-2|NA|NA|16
CASSSAGTPRTGELFF
TGTGCCAGCAGTTCAGCCGGGACACCGAGGACCGGGGAGCTGTTTTTT
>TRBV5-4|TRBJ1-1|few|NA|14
CASSSSGHGTEAFF
TGTGCCAGCAGCTCGTCCGGACACGGCACTGAAGCTTTCTTT
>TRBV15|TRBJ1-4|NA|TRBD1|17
CATRRGDSAATNEKLFF
TGTGCCACCAGACGTGGGGACAGTGCAGCAACTAATGAAAAACTGTTTTTT
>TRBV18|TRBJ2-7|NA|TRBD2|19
CASSPPGLAGGGSSYEQYF
TGTGCCAGCTCACCACCGGGACTAGCGGGGGGCGGTAGCTCCTACGAGCAGTACTTC
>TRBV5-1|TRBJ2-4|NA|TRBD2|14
CASSLGTSGDIQYF
TGCGCCAGCAGCTTGGGGACTAGCGGGGACATTCAGTACTTC